Sequencing of this T cell receptor beta chain was carried out in a study of tumor and adjacent non-tumor tissue in lung cancer. No cell sorting was done before RNA was extracted from the tissue. Three rounds of nested PCR, following a modified ARM-PCR protocol, produced the TCRbeta library. TCRdb used MiXCR to reprocess the multiplex PCR reads, holding one entry per CDR3 protein. Of tens of thousands of distinct CDR3 sequences in the sample, roughly 70% were seen once. This CDR3 spans 12 amino acids. Germline lookup yields CDR1 SGHAT and CDR2 FQDESV (reference sequence). Note on this clonotype: At one of its ends the junction is not consistent with the germline gene, which may arise from a read error.

Sample: lung tumor tissue. The V and J genes are TRBV11-1 and TRBJ2-1; D is perhaps TRBD2 (5 bases). This clonotype was sampled from an older woman with non-small cell lung cancer. The CDR3 DNA follows: TGTGCCAGTCGCTTACTAGGAATCACGCCACGGTTC. Its translation is CASRLLGITPRF.